The rows below give T cell receptor beta chains drawn from one sample of a study of T-cell memory formation after mild COVID-19. From the 5' RACE reads, TCRdb called clonotypes with MiXCR, one entry per CDR3 protein. The sample carries more than 250,000 distinct CDR3 sequences, 15% to 20% recorded once. Sequenced: PBMCs or a T cell subset sorted from them (not recorded which). Receptor source: a man aged 18 to 30 who had mild COVID-19 (a few samples of this study predate the infection). Cell type and time point are not known. CDR3s include the opening cysteine and the closing phenylalanine or tryptophan. D genes are given only for firm matches. Only part of the rows carry a size: once, few, many, or a class if the clone is expanded.

clone_size j_call v_call d_call cdr3_nt cdr3_aa
few TRBJ2-1 TRBV24-1 NA TGTGCCACCAGTGATTCGCGAGCGAACTCGGAGCAGTTCTTC CATSDSRANSEQFF
NA TRBJ2-5 TRBV24-1 TRBD1 TGTGCCACCAGTGACCCGACAGGGGGCGAGACCCAGTACTTC CATSDPTGGETQYF
NA TRBJ2-4 TRBV5-4 NA TGTGCCAGCAGCTTGTCCGGGGAGAACATTCAGTACTTC CASSLSGENIQYF
NA TRBJ2-3 TRBV7-9 NA TGTGCCAGCAGCCGTCGAAACACAGATACGCAGTATTTT CASSRRNTDTQYF
NA TRBJ2-2 TRBV7-2 NA TGTGCCAGCGCTCGGAGTTCCGCGAACACCGGGGAGCTGTTTTTT CASARSSANTGELFF
few TRBJ2-1 TRBV12-3/TRBV12-4 TRBD2 TGTGCCAGCAGCGGACTAGCGGGGGGATCATCCTACAATGAGCAGTTCTTC CASSGLAGGSSYNEQFF
few TRBJ2-3 TRBV7-9 NA TGTGCCAGCAGCGAAACCGGCCGAGCGGGAGATACGCAGTATTTT CASSETGRAGDTQYF
few TRBJ1-3 TRBV20-1 NA TGCAGTGCCCCCGGCGGCGCAAGCTCTGGAAACACCATATATTTT CSAPGGASSGNTIYF
NA TRBJ2-1 TRBV7-9 NA TGTGCCAGCAGCCCCGACCTATACAATGAGCAGTTCTTC CASSPDLYNEQFF
few TRBJ2-6 TRBV9 NA TGTGCCAGCAGCCCTCAATTGACAGGTATCTCTGGGGCCAACGTCCTGACTTTC CASSPQLTGISGANVLTF
NA TRBJ1-2 TRBV28 NA TGTGCCAGCAGCTGGGAGGGGACACAAGGTGGTGGCTACACCTTC CASSWEGTQGGGYTF
NA TRBJ2-5 TRBV7-9 NA TGTGCCAGCAGCTACTCCGGGCCTGGGGAAGAGACCCAGTACTTC CASSYSGPGEETQYF
NA TRBJ1-5 TRBV12-3/TRBV12-4 TRBD1 TGTGCCAGCAGTTTAACGACAGGGGTGGGGTTTCAGCCCCAGCATTTT CASSLTTGVGFQPQHF
NA TRBJ1-1 TRBV2 NA TGTGCCAGCGCTGGGACTGAAGCTTTCTTT CASAGTEAFF
few TRBJ2-2 TRBV9 NA TGTGCCAGCAGCCCCAGACAGAAACCGAACACCGGGGAGCTGTTTTTT CASSPRQKPNTGELFF
NA TRBJ2-4 TRBV7-2 TRBD1 TGTGCCAGCAGCTCGGACAGGGGATTTGAAAACATTCAGTACTTC CASSSDRGFENIQYF
few TRBJ2-1 TRBV12-3/TRBV12-4 NA TGTGCCAGCACCCCGCGGAGGGGTATCAATGAGCAGTTCTTC CASTPRRGINEQFF
few TRBJ1-1 TRBV4-3 NA TGCGCCAGCAGCCAAGGACAGTACACTGAAGCTTTCTTT CASSQGQYTEAFF
few TRBJ2-1 TRBV5-1 NA TGCGCCAGCAGCTCGCCTACCCCACCCGGGATCTCCTACAATGAGCAGTTCTTC CASSSPTPPGISYNEQFF
few TRBJ2-6 TRBV10-3 NA TGTGCCATCAGTGAGTCCGAGCGCTCTGGGGCCAACGTCCTGACTTTC CAISESERSGANVLTF
NA TRBJ1-5 TRBV7-2 NA TGTGCCAGCAGCTCGTACGAGGTGGGTAATCAGCCCCAGCATTTT CASSSYEVGNQPQHF
few TRBJ1-5 TRBV14 NA TGTGCCAGCAGCCAAGAGCGGGTGAGCAATCAGCCCCAGCATTTT CASSQERVSNQPQHF
few TRBJ2-2 TRBV7-2 TRBD2 TGTGCCAGCAGCACCTACCGGGGAGGGACCGGGGAGCTGTTTTTT CASSTYRGGTGELFF
NA TRBJ1-2 TRBV6-5 NA TGTGACAGCAGTTATAGTCCCAACGATAAGACCTATGGCTACACCTTC CDSSYSPNDKTYGYTF
NA TRBJ2-5 TRBV11-2 TRBD2 TGTGCCAGCAGCTTACCGGGACTAGCGGGGGAGACCCAGTACTTC CASSLPGLAGETQYF
NA TRBJ2-1 TRBV4-3 NA TGCGCCAGCAGTCCTAGACAGGGAGGGACCTACAATGAGCAGTTCTTC CASSPRQGGTYNEQFF
NA TRBJ2-1 TRBV12-3/TRBV12-4 NA TGTGCCAGCAGTTTTTCGGCGGACCACAATGAGCAGTTCTTC CASSFSADHNEQFF
NA TRBJ2-2 TRBV7-9 TRBD1 TGTGCCAGCAGCCCCAAAGGCCCCGGGACAGTGAACACCGGGGAGCTGTTTTTT CASSPKGPGTVNTGELFF
few TRBJ1-5 TRBV18 NA TGTGCCAGTTCACCAGGTGAAACGACACAGCCCCAGCATTTT CASSPGETTQPQHF
few TRBJ2-5 TRBV7-8 TRBD1 TGTGCCAGCAGCTCCCCCAGGGACAGGGGCCTTTCGTACCAAGAGACCCAGTACTTC CASSSPRDRGLSYQETQYF
NA TRBJ1-1 TRBV12-3/TRBV12-4 NA TGTGCCAGCAGTTTGTGGGACACTGAAGCTTTCTTT CASSLWDTEAFF
NA TRBJ1-4 TRBV5-1 NA TGCGCCAGCAGCTCAGGGCCGGAGAATGAAAAACTGTTTTTT CASSSGPENEKLFF
NA TRBJ1-1 TRBV4-1 NA TGCGCCAGCAGCCAGGACTCAGCTGAAGCTTTCTTT CASSQDSAEAFF
few TRBJ2-3 TRBV4-3 TRBD1 TGCGCCAGCAGCCAATTGTTCGGGACAGGGGATGATACGCAGTATTTT CASSQLFGTGDDTQYF
NA TRBJ1-1 TRBV12-5 TRBD1 TGTGCTAGTGGTCAAGGACCCGACAGGGGCAATGAAGCTTTCTTT CASGQGPDRGNEAFF
many TRBJ2-5 TRBV12-5 TRBD2 TGTGCTAGTGGCCGAGGACTAGCGGGACAGACCCAGTACTTC CASGRGLAGQTQYF
NA TRBJ2-3 TRBV4-3 NA TGCGCCAGCAGCCAAGCCCATGATGTGCTTTCTTACACAGATACGCAGTATTTT CASSQAHDVLSYTDTQYF
few TRBJ2-1 TRBV5-6 TRBD2 TGTGCCAGCAGCTTGCAGCGGGGGATCTACAATGAGCAGTTCTTC CASSLQRGIYNEQFF
NA TRBJ2-1 TRBV10-3 NA TGTGCCATCAGGGACAGTCGTTCAGTTAATGAGCAGTTCTTC CAIRDSRSVNEQFF
few TRBJ1-1 TRBV28 NA TGTGCCAGCAGTTTTGGGGGATCAGCTTTCTTT CASSFGGSAFF
NA TRBJ2-2 TRBV19 NA TGTGCCAGTAGGACCGGTACCGGGGAGCTGTTTTTT CASRTGTGELFF
few TRBJ1-3 TRBV12-3/TRBV12-4 NA TGTGCCAGCACCGCGGGAGGGGGTCTCTCTGGAAACACCATATATTTT CASTAGGGLSGNTIYF
once TRBJ2-5 TRBV12-3/TRBV12-4 NA TGTGCCAGCAGTAAGGCAAGGCCAGAGACCCAGTACTTC CASSKARPETQYF
NA TRBJ1-2 TRBV5-5 NA TGTGCCAGCAGCTTGGCCGCTTTTAGGGTGGAAGGTGGCTACACCTTC CASSLAAFRVEGGYTF
few TRBJ1-5 TRBV6-2/TRBV6-3 NA TGTGCCAGCCGCAGGGGCAATCAGCCCCAGCATTTT CASRRGNQPQHF
NA TRBJ1-1 TRBV5-1 NA TGCGCCAGCAGCCCGAGCGCAGGAACTGAAGCTTTCTTT CASSPSAGTEAFF
few TRBJ1-4 TRBV7-2 TRBD1 TGTGCCAGCAGCTTAGACGGTGGGGGACAGGGAGTCGGAAAACTGTTTTTT CASSLDGGGQGVGKLFF
many TRBJ2-1 TRBV7-9 TRBD2 TGTGCCAGCAGCTTAGCAGCGGGGGGGGAGGGAGAGCAGTTCTTC CASSLAAGGEGEQFF
NA TRBJ1-2 TRBV21-1 NA TGTGCCAGCAGCAAAGGGCAGGACACGGATGACTGCGGCTACACCTTC CASSKGQDTDDCGYTF
few TRBJ1-1 TRBV29-1 TRBD1 TGCAGCGGACGACAGGGGGGATTCGCTGAAGCTTTCTTT CSGRQGGFAEAFF
many TRBJ2-7 TRBV20-1 NA TGCAGTGCTAGAGATCTGGCGGCGACCTACGAGCAGTACTTC CSARDLAATYEQYF
NA TRBJ1-3 TRBV5-1 NA TGCGCCAGCAGCTTGGGGGAGACTGGAAACACCATATATTTT CASSLGETGNTIYF
many TRBJ2-5 TRBV6-1 NA TGTGCCAGCAGTGATCCGGGGCAGGGGAGGCAAGAGACCCAGTACTTC CASSDPGQGRQETQYF
many TRBJ2-2 TRBV28 NA TGTGCCAGCAGTTTAGGGACCACCGGGGAGCTGTTTTTT CASSLGTTGELFF
few TRBJ1-5 TRBV11-1 NA TGTGCCAGCGCTTCCAATAGCAATCAGCCCCAGCATTTT CASASNSNQPQHF
few TRBJ2-5 TRBV29-1 TRBD1 TGCAGCATAGGGACAGGGGTAATTTCGGAGACCCAGTACTTC CSIGTGVISETQYF